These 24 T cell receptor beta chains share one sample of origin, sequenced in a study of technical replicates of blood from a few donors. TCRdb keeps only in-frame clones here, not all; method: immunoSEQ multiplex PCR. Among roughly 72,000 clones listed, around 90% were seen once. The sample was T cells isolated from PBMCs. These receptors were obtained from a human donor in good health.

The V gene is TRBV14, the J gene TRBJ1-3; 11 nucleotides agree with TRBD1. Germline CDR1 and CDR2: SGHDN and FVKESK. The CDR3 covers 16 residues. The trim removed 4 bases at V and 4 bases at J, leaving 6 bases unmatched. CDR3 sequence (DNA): TGTGCCAGCAGCCGAGGGACAGGGGGTCGAGGAAACACCATATATTTT. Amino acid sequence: CASSRGTGGRGNTIYF.

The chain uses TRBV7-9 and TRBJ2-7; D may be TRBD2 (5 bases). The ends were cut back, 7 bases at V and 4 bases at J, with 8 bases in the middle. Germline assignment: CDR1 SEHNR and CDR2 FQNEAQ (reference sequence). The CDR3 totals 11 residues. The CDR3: CASTKRYEQYF. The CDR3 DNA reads TGTGCCAGCACCAAGCGGTACGAGCAGTACTTC.

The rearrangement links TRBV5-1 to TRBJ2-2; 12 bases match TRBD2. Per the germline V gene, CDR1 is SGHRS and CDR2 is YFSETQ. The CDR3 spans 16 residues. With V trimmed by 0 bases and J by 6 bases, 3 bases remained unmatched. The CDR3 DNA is TGCGCCAGCAGCTTGGTGACTAGCGGGAGTCCCGGGGAGCTGTTTTTT. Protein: CASSLVTSGSPGELFF.

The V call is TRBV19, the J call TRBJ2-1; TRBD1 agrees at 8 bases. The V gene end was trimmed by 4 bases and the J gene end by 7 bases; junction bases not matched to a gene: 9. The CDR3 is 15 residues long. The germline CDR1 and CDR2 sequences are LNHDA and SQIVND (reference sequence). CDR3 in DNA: TGTGCCAGTAGTACCTACGACAGGGGTCCGAATGAGCAGTTCTTC. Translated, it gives CASSTYDRGPNEQFF.

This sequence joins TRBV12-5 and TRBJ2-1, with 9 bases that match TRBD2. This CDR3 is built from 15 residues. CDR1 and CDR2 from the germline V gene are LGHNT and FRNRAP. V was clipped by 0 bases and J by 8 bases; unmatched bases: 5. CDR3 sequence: CASGLVIGGRDEQFF. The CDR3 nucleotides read TGTGCTAGTGGTTTGGTTATTGGCGGGAGGGATGAGCAGTTCTTC.

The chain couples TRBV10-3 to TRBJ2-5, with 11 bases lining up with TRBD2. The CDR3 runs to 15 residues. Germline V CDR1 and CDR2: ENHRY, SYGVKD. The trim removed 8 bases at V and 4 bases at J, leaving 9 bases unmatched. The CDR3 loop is CAIGASGRIPETQYF. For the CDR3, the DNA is TGTGCCATCGGGGCTAGCGGGAGGATACCAGAGACCCAGTACTTC.

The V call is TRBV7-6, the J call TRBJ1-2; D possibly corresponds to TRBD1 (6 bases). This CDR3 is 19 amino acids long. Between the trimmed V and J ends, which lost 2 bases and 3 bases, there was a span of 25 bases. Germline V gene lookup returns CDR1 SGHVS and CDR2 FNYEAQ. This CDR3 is CASSLKTKGVKRLYYGYTF. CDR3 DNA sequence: TGTGCCAGCAGCTTAAAAACCAAGGGGGTGAAACGTCTTTACTATGGCTACACCTTC. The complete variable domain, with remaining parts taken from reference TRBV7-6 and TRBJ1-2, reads GAGVSQSPRYKVTKRGQDVALRCDPISGHVSLYWYRQALGQGPEFLTYFNYEAQQDKSGLPNDRFSAERPEGSISTLTIQRTEQRDSAMYRCASSLKTKGVKRLYYGYTFGSGTRLTVV.

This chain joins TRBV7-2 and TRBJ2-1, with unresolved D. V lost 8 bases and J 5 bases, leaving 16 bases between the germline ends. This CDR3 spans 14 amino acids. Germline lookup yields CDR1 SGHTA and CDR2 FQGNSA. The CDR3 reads CASAPLAFDNEQFF. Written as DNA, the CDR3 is TGTGCCAGCGCCCCCTTGGCCTTCGACAATGAGCAGTTCTTC.

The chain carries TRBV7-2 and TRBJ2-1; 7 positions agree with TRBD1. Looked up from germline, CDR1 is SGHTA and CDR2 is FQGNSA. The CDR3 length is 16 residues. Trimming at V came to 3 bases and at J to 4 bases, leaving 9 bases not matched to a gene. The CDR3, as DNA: TGTGCCAGCAGCTTCCTCGGGACAGAAGGTTACAATGAGCAGTTCTTC. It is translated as CASSFLGTEGYNEQFF.

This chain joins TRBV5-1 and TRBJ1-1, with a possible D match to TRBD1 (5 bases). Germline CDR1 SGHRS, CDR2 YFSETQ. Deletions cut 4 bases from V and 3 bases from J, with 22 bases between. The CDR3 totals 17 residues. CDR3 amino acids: CASSRTFTTGPDTEAFF. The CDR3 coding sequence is TGCGCCAGCAGCCGAACCTTCACAACAGGACCCGACACTGAAGCTTTCTTT.

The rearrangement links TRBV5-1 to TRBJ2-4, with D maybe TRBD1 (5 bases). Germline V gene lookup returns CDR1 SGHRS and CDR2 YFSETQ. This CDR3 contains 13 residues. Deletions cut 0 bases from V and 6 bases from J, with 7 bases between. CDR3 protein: CASSLVRGNIQYF. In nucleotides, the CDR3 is TGCGCCAGCAGCTTGGTAAGGGGAAACATTCAGTACTTC. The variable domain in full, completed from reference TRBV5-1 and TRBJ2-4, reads KAGVTQTPRYLIKTRGQQVTLSCSPISGHRSVSWYQQTPGQGLQFLFEYFSETQRNKGNFPGRFSGRQFSNSRSEMNVSTLELGDSALYLCASSLVRGNIQYFGAGTRLSVL.

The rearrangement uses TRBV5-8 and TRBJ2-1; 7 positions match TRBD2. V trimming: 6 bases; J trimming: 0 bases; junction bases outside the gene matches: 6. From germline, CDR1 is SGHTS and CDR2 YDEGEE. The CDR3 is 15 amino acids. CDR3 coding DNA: TGTGCCAGCATTAAGCGGGACCCCTCCTACAATGAGCAGTTCTTC. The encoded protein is CASIKRDPSYNEQFF.

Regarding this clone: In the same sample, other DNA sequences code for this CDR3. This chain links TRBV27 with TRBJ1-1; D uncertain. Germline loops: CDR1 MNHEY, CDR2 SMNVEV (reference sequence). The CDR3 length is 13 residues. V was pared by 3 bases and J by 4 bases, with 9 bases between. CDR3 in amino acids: CASSLGRGTEAFF. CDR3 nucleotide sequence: TGTGCCAGCAGTTTGGGCCGGGGCACTGAAGCTTTCTTT.

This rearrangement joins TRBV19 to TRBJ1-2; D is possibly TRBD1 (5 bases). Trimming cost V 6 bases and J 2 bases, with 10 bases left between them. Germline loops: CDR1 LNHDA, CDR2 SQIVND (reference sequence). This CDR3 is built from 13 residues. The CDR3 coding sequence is TGTGCCAGTAGAATGACAGCCAACTATGGCTACACCTTC. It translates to CASRMTANYGYTF.

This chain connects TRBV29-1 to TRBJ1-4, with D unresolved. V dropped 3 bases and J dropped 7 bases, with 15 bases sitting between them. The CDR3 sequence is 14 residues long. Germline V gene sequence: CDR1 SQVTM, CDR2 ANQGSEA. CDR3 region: CSVDFAPEGEKLFF. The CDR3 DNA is TGCAGCGTTGATTTTGCTCCAGAGGGTGAAAAACTGTTTTTT. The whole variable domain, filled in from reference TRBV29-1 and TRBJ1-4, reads SAVISQKPSRDICQRGTSLTIQCQVDSQVTMMFWYRQQPGQSLTLIATANQGSEATYESGFVIDKFPISRPNLTFSTLTVSNMSPEDSSIYLCSVDFAPEGEKLFFGSGTQLSVL.

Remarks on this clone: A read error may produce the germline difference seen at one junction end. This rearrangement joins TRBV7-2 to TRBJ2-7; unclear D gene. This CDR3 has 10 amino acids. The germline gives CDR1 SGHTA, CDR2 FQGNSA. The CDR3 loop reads CASSFLELSF. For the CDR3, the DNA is TGTGCCAGCAGCTTTCTAGAACTCTCCTTC.

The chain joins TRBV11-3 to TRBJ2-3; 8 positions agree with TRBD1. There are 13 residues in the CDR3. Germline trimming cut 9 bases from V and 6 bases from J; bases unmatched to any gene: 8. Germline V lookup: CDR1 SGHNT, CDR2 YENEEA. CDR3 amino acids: CASSQGDLDTQYF. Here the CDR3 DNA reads TGTGCCAGTTCACAGGGGGACTTGGATACGCAGTATTTT.

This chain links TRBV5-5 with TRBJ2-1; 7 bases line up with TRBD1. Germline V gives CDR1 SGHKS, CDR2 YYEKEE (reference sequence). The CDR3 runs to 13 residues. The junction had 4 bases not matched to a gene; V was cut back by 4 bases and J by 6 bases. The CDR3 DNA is TGTGCCAGCAGCCTCCACAGGGGCAATGAGCAGTTCTTC. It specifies CASSLHRGNEQFF.

CDR3 DNA sequence: TGCGCCAGCAGCAGCGGCACCGGGGAGCTGTTTTTT. Residues: CASSSGTGELFF. V is TRBV10-1 and J is TRBJ2-2, with a possible D match to TRBD2 (5 bases). CDR1 is WNHNN and CDR2 is SYGVQD in the germline V gene (reference sequence). Trimming removed 6 bases at V and 4 bases at J, with 6 bases between. There are 12 residues in the CDR3.

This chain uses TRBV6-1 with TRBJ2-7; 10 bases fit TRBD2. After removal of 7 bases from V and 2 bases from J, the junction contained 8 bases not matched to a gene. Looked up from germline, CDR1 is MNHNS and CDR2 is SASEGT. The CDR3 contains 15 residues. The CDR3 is CASIPSSGSAYEQYF. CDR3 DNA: TGTGCCAGCATCCCCTCTAGCGGGAGTGCCTACGAGCAGTACTTC.

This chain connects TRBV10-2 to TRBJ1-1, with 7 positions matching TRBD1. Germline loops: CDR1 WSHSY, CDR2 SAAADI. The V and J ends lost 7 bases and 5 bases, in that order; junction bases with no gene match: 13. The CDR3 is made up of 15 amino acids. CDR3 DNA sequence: TGCGCCAGCAAAAGACAGGGACCCATCCTAACTGAAGCTTTCTTT. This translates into CASKRQGPILTEAFF.

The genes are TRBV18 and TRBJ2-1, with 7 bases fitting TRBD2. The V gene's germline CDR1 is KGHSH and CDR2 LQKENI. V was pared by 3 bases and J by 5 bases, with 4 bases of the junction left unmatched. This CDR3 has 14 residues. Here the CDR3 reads CASSPFAGDNEQFF. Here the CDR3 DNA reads TGTGCCAGCTCACCCTTCGCGGGAGACAATGAGCAGTTCTTC. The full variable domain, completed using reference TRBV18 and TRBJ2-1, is NAGVMQNPRHLVRRRGQEARLRCSPMKGHSHVYWYRQLPEEGLKFMVYLQKENIIDESGMPKERFSAEFPKEGPSILRIQQVVRGDSAAYFCASSPFAGDNEQFFGPGTRLTVL.

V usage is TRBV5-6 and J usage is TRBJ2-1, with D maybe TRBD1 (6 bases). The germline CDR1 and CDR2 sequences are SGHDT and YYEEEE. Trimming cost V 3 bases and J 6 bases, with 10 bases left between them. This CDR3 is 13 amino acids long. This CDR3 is CASSWDTANEQFF. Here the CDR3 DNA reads TGTGCCAGCAGCTGGGACACAGCCAATGAGCAGTTCTTC.

CDR3 residues: CASTGTSGRTDTQYF. CDR3 DNA sequence: TGTGCCAGCACCGGGACTAGCGGGAGAACAGATACGCAGTATTTT. The chain employs TRBV2 and TRBJ2-3; 14 bases line up with TRBD2. CDR3 length: 15 residues. CDR1 is SNHLY, CDR2 FYNNEI, per germline. Trimming at V came to 7 bases and at J to 3 bases, leaving 3 bases not matched to a gene. Full variable domain (missing parts from reference TRBV2 and TRBJ2-3): EPEVTQTPSHQVTQMGQEVILRCVPISNHLYFYWYRQILGQKVEFLVSFYNNEISEKSEIFDDQFSVERPDGSNFTLKIRSTKLEDSAMYFCASTGTSGRTDTQYFGPGTRLTVL.